The rows below give T cell receptor beta chains drawn from one sample of a study of control samples from healthy donors and cancer patients. Measured with immunoSEQ multiplex PCR; TCRdb has only the in-frame clones, and not every one. The sample records 95,000 to 150,000 clones, about 90% being singletons. The sequenced sample consisted of blood. Receptors originate from a man aged 45 to 65 in good health. Each CDR3 is given with its conserved first and last residue. Fields, in order: CDR3 protein, CDR3 DNA, V gene, D gene, clone size, J gene. The D gene is left open where the match is weak. Size is stated for part of the rows, as once, few or many counts, or as a class when the clone is expanded.

CASSPTRLTGNTIYF,TGTGCCAGCTCTCCTACACGGCTGACTGGAAACACCATATATTTT,TRBV18,-,-,TRBJ1-3
CASSLGVYGYTF,TGTGCCAGCAGCTTAGGGGTCTATGGCTACACCTTC,TRBV7-2,-,-,TRBJ1-2
CASSLSGSQETQYF,TGTGCCAGCAGCTTATCCGGTAGTCAAGAGACCCAGTACTTC,TRBV7-2,-,-,TRBJ2-5
CAISEWGGNYGYTF,TGTGCCATCAGTGAGTGGGGGGGAAATTATGGCTACACCTTC,TRBV10-3,-,-,TRBJ1-2
CASSQEGTGSYEQYF,TGCGCCAGCAGCCAAGAGGGGACAGGATCCTACGAGCAGTACTTC,TRBV4-1,TRBD1,-,TRBJ2-7
CATSDPTRVYNEQFF,TGTGCCACCAGTGACCCTACTAGAGTCTACAATGAGCAGTTCTTC,TRBV24-1,-,-,TRBJ2-1
CASSLRLGQGYDEQYF,TGTGCCAGCAGCTTGAGGCTGGGACAGGGGTACGACGAGCAGTACTTC,TRBV5-5,TRBD1,few,TRBJ2-7
CASNKPGGTEAFF,TGTGCCAGCAATAAGCCAGGGGGAACTGAAGCTTTCTTT,TRBV25-1,TRBD1,-,TRBJ1-1
CASSISSSYNEQFF,TGTGCCAGTAGTATCAGTAGCTCCTACAATGAGCAGTTCTTC,TRBV19,-,-,TRBJ2-1
CASSYFPGPFYEQYF,TGTGCCAGCAGTTACTTCCCAGGGCCTTTCTACGAGCAGTACTTC,TRBV6-5,-,-,TRBJ2-7
CASSPPGRSYEQYF,TGTGCCAGCAGCCCACCCGGGCGCTCCTACGAGCAGTACTTC,TRBV11-3,-,-,TRBJ2-7
CASSLGWVGDTAYEQYF,TGCGCCAGCAGCTTGGGATGGGTGGGGGACACAGCCTACGAGCAGTACTTC,TRBV5-1,-,-,TRBJ2-7
CASSLTTRLGDDTQYF,TGTGCCAGCAGCCTGACCACACGCCTAGGGGACGATACGCAGTATTTT,TRBV7-9,-,-,TRBJ2-3
CASSPSEGQPQHF,TGTGCCAGTTCCCCCTCAGAGGGTCAGCCCCAGCATTTT,TRBV7-7,-,-,TRBJ1-5
CASKDRAETQYF,TGTGCCAGCAAGGACAGGGCAGAGACCCAGTACTTC,TRBV18,TRBD1,-,TRBJ2-5
CASAPNRGPNTGELFF,TGTGCCAGCGCCCCGAACCGGGGGCCGAACACCGGGGAGCTGTTTTTT,TRBV6-6,-,few,TRBJ2-2
CASSVKGSHTEAFF,TGTGCCAGCAGCGTAAAAGGGTCACACACTGAAGCTTTCTTT,TRBV9,-,once,TRBJ1-1
CASSISPGGRTDTQYF,TGTGCCAGTAGTATTTCCCCGGGAGGGCGCACAGATACGCAGTATTTT,TRBV19,TRBD2,-,TRBJ2-3
CASSLSGGATDTQYF,TGTGCCAGCAGCCTTAGCGGGGGGGCCACAGATACGCAGTATTTT,TRBV6-4,TRBD2,once,TRBJ2-3
CASSFGTAKQYF,TGTGCCAGCAGTTTTGGCACAGCTAAGCAGTACTTC,TRBV12-3/TRBV12-4,-,once,TRBJ2-7
CASSPGQGNAYNSPLHF,TGTGCCAGCAGTCCCGGACAGGGGAATGCGTATAATTCACCCCTCCACTTT,TRBV6-6,TRBD1,-,TRBJ1-6
CASTFPGQGYNEQFF,TGTGCCAGCACCTTCCCGGGACAGGGGTACAATGAGCAGTTCTTC,TRBV7-9,TRBD1,-,TRBJ2-1
CASRFPGLNEQFF,TGTGCCAGCAGATTCCCTGGTCTGAATGAGCAGTTCTTC,TRBV11-2,-,-,TRBJ2-1
CASSVDKNEKLFF,TGTGCCAGCAGCGTAGACAAAAATGAAAAACTGTTTTTT,TRBV9,-,-,TRBJ1-4
CASSYRWDREYEQYF,TGTGCCAGCAGTTATCGCTGGGACAGGGAATACGAGCAGTACTTC,TRBV6-5,TRBD1,-,TRBJ2-7